These 24 T cell receptor beta chains originate from one sample sequenced in a study of CD8 T cells in ankylosing spondylitis. TCRdb passed the 5' RACE reads through MiXCR, listing each CDR3 protein once. Of approximately 150,000 distinct CDR3 sequences in the sample, 25% to 35% were seen once. The material sequenced was synovial fluid, either unsorted or a sorted T cell fraction (not recorded which). Source of these receptors: a male donor with ankylosing spondylitis.

J is TRBJ2-5 and V is TRBV20-1, with TRBD2 identical over 11 bases. The germline V gene encodes CDR1 DFQATT and CDR2 SNEGSKA (reference sequence). The J segment lost 4 bases and the V segment lost 6 bases, leaving 7 bases of the junction unmatched. This CDR3 region has 14 residues. CDR3 in DNA: TGCAGTGCGTCGGGACTAGCGGCCGGAGAGACCCAGTACTTC. Its protein is CSASGLAAGETQYF.

J is TRBJ1-2 and V is TRBV4-2; D is unclear. Germline V gene lookup returns CDR1 LGHNA and CDR2 YNFKEQ. V lost 2 bases and J 6 bases, leaving 10 bases between the germline ends. CDR3 length: 13 amino acids. The CDR3 spells CASSQLSGDGYTF. In nucleotides, the CDR3 is TGTGCCAGCAGCCAACTATCTGGGGATGGCTACACCTTC.

V is TRBV20-1 and J is TRBJ1-2; D remains unclear. The CDR3 contains 11 residues. Germline V gene sequence: CDR1 DFQATT, CDR2 SNEGSKA (reference sequence). Trimming cost V 5 bases and J 4 bases, with 8 bases left between them. In nucleotides, the CDR3 is TGCAGTGCTCCGAAGGGCTATGGCTACACCTTC. Its translation: CSAPKGYGYTF.

This clonotype was recorded many times. The rearrangement links TRBV7-2 to TRBJ2-7, with D maybe TRBD2 (5 bases). CDR1 is SGHTA, CDR2 FQGNSA, per germline. The CDR3 length is 13 residues. Trimming cost V 2 bases and J 7 bases, with 12 bases left between them. This chain's CDR3 is CASSLWGEGEQYF. The CDR3 region has the DNA TGTGCCAGCAGCTTATGGGGAGAAGGAGAGCAGTACTTC.

This clonotype was counted between two and nine times. The chain links TRBV27 to TRBJ2-3; D is unclear. The V end lost 2 bases, the J end lost 4 bases, and 7 bases lay between the germline ends. Germline loops: CDR1 MNHEY, CDR2 SMNVEV (reference sequence). The CDR3 runs 13 residues. The DNA for the CDR3 is TGTGCCAGCAGTTTAGCTTGGGCAGATACGCAGTATTTT. It yields the protein CASSLAWADTQYF.

This clonotype was counted between two and nine times. The chain is built from TRBV5-6 and TRBJ2-2; 8 positions agree with TRBD1. Germline lookup yields CDR1 SGHDT and CDR2 YYEEEE. V lost 5 bases and J lost 1; bases outside the gene matches: 7. This CDR3 contains 16 residues. The CDR3 sequence is CASRRRTGLNTGELFF. DNA of the CDR3: TGTGCCAGCAGACGTAGGACAGGGTTGAACACCGGGGAGCTGTTTTTT.

This clonotype was seen only a few times. The chain carries TRBV18 and TRBJ2-7; 10 bases agree with TRBD1. Germline V gene lookup returns CDR1 KGHSH and CDR2 LQKENI. Germline trimming cut 6 bases from V and 6 bases from J; bases unmatched to any gene: 5. CDR3 size: 13 residues. CDR3 DNA sequence: TGTGCCAGCTCTGGACAGGGGGACGTCGAGCAGTACTTC. It encodes CASSGQGDVEQYF.

V and J are TRBV5-1 and TRBJ1-2; D gene ambiguous. The germline V gene has CDR1 SGHRS and CDR2 YFSETQ. V lost 0 bases and J 5 bases, leaving 17 bases between the germline ends. This CDR3 contains 16 residues. CDR3 DNA sequence: TGCGCCAGCAGCTTGGCCTCCGCCATGGTCCGGTATGGCTACACCTTC. Protein sequence: CASSLASAMVRYGYTF.

In its sample, this clonotype was seen a few times. The chain links TRBV5-1 to TRBJ2-5, with D perhaps matching TRBD1 (5 bases). This CDR3 is 14 amino acids long. V lost 2 bases and J 4 bases, leaving 12 bases between the germline ends. Germline loops: CDR1 SGHRS, CDR2 YFSETQ. The CDR3, as DNA: TGCGCCAGCAGCTTCGGCAGGGTGGGAGAGACCCAGTACTTC. Residues: CASSFGRVGETQYF.

The chain has TRBV12-3 or TRBV12-4 and TRBJ2-7; weak D call: TRBD1 (5 bases). Trimming took off 2 bases at V and 2 bases at J, with 10 bases between the two ends. The CDR3 is 14 amino acids. CDR3 residues: CASSLWRQPYEQYF. CDR3 DNA: TGTGCCAGCAGTTTATGGAGACAGCCCTACGAGCAGTACTTC.

V usage is TRBV6-2 or TRBV6-3 and J usage is TRBJ1-2; possible D gene TRBD1, 6 bases. The germline gives CDR1 MNHEY, CDR2 SVGEGT. The CDR3 spans 15 residues. V lost 4 bases, J lost 5 bases, and 17 bases lay in between. CDR3 coding DNA: TGTGCCAGCAGTTGGACCCAGACAGGTCCATATGGCTACACCTTC. Translation: CASSWTQTGPYGYTF.

The chain joins TRBV6-5 to TRBJ1-5; D not certain. V lost 1 base and J 5 bases, leaving 9 bases between the germline ends. CDR1 is MNHEY, CDR2 SVGAGI, per germline. This CDR3 has 14 residues. As DNA, the CDR3 is TGTGCCAGCAGTTACTTGGGAAAGGATCAGCCCCAGCATTTT. Translated: CASSYLGKDQPQHF.

This clonotype was counted only a few times. Its ends do not fully match the called genes, so a read error is possible. The CDR3 region has the DNA TGCGCCAGCAGCGGGACTAGCGACAAATACAATGAGCAGTTCTTT. This gives the protein CASSGTSDKYNEQFF. The rearrangement uses TRBV5-1 and TRBJ2-1; TRBD2 matches 10 bases. CDR3 length equals 15 residues. CDR1 SGHRS and CDR2 YFSETQ come from the germline V gene.

Concerning this clonotype: The junction and the germline gene differ at one end; a read error may be behind it. The chain is built from TRBV7-7 and TRBJ2-1, with 14 nucleotides matching TRBD2. The CDR3 is made up of 15 amino acids. Germline values: CDR1 SSHAT, CDR2 FNYEAQ (reference sequence). The CDR3 DNA reads as TGTGCTAGCAGCTTAACCCTGGGACTAGCGGGGGCGCAGTTCTTC. Its translation: CASSLTLGLAGAQFF.

This clonotype was seen more than once but under ten times. The gene calls are TRBV4-3 and TRBJ2-7; no clear D. V dropped 0 bases and J dropped 3 bases, with 6 bases sitting between them. Germline CDR1 and CDR2: LGHNA and YSLEER. CDR3 length: 13 residues. The DNA of the CDR3 is TGCGCCAGCAGCCAAGAAGCTAGCTACGAGCAGTACTTC. It encodes CASSQEASYEQYF.

This clonotype was detected only a few times. V is TRBV20-1 and J is TRBJ2-7, with 7 bases fitting TRBD1. With V trimmed by 6 bases and J by 3 bases, 8 bases remained unmatched. From germline, CDR1 is DFQATT and CDR2 SNEGSKA (reference sequence). This CDR3 is 13 amino acids long. This CDR3 is CSAGTENIYEQYF. CDR3 bases: TGCAGTGCCGGGACAGAGAACATCTACGAGCAGTACTTC.

This chain connects TRBV4-2 to TRBJ2-7; D possibly corresponds to TRBD1 (6 bases). From germline, CDR1 is LGHNA and CDR2 YNFKEQ. Trimming removed 4 bases at V and 4 bases at J, with 20 bases between. The CDR3 runs to 16 residues. The CDR3 bases are TGTGCCAGCAGCCGGGGGCCCGGAAGCCAGTATTACGAGCAGTACTTC. It encodes CASSRGPGSQYYEQYF.

The rearrangement links TRBV12-3 or TRBV12-4 to TRBJ2-1; no clear D. There are 14 residues in the CDR3. The V end was cut by 6 bases, the J end by 9 bases, with 18 bases between. The DNA of the CDR3 is TGTGCCAGCAGCCCCGGGCCCGATAGGAGTGAGCAGTTCTTC. Translation: CASSPGPDRSEQFF.

In this sample, this clonotype turned up a few times. The V gene is TRBV5-1, the J gene TRBJ2-3; TRBD2 agrees at 8 bases. The CDR3 has 16 residues. The germline V gene encodes CDR1 SGHRS and CDR2 YFSETQ. V was pared by 0 bases and J by 6 bases, with 9 bases of the junction left unmatched. DNA of the CDR3: TGCGCCAGCAGCTTGGTGGTTGCGGGGGGAGGTGATACGCAGTATTTT. Translated: CASSLVVAGGGDTQYF.

The chain's CDR3 is CASSLGGLNTEAFF. The DNA for the CDR3 is TGTGCCAGCAGTTTAGGGGGGCTGAACACTGAAGCTTTCTTT. The rearrangement links TRBV12-3 or TRBV12-4 to TRBJ1-1; TRBD1 might be the D (6 bases). The CDR3 is made up of 14 amino acids. With 1 base removed from V and 0 bases from J, the gap between germline ends came to 6 bases.

The rearrangement links TRBV7-9 to TRBJ2-1, with 12 bases identical to TRBD2. The CDR3 is 16 residues long. With 1 base clipped from V and 16 bases from J, the junction kept 14 bases outside the gene matches. The germline V gene has CDR1 SEHNR and CDR2 FQNEAQ (reference sequence). The CDR3 DNA sequence: TGTGCCAGCAGCTTAGTTTCTAGCGGGAGGGCATCCGGTTGTTTCTTC. Protein sequence: CASSLVSSGRASGCFF.

The V call is TRBV6-2 or TRBV6-3, the J call TRBJ2-7; 15 bases map to TRBD2. J lost 3 bases, V lost 4 bases, and 4 bases had no gene match. CDR1 MNHEY and CDR2 SVGEGT come from the germline V gene. There are 16 residues in the CDR3. The CDR3, as DNA: TGTGCCAGCAGTTCGCCGGGACTAGCGGGAGGCTACGAGCAGTACTTC. Protein: CASSSPGLAGGYEQYF.

This clonotype was picked up a small number of times. This rearrangement joins TRBV3-1 to TRBJ2-7; possible D gene TRBD2, 7 bases. The CDR3 is 17 residues long. V was trimmed by 0 bases and J by 2 bases, leaving 17 bases between them. From germline, CDR1 is LGHDT and CDR2 YNNKEL (reference sequence). DNA of the CDR3: TGTGCCAGCAGCCAAGATCCCCGGGGGGCCGGAGCCTACGAGCAGTACTTC. Translated, it gives CASSQDPRGAGAYEQYF.

In DNA form, the CDR3 reads TGCAGTGCTAGGGGAGATAGCAATCAGCCCCAGCATTTT. Translation gives CSARGDSNQPQHF. The chain is built from TRBV20-1 and TRBJ1-5; D ambiguous. This CDR3 region has 13 residues. V was pared by 3 bases and J by 0 bases, with 6 bases between. Germline V gene sequence: CDR1 DFQATT, CDR2 SNEGSKA (reference sequence).